This T cell receptor beta chain came from a study of human T cells and chemical hapten exposure. General study findings and limits: Expanded TCRs made up significantly more big CDR3 similarity clusters than controls did. Sensitizing with DPC caused no change in TCRs above 1 in 1000 frequency.

Time point: patch test 2, 6 weeks after DPC sensitization. Treatment denoted: therapeutic diphenylcyclopropenone sensitization with weekly scalp DPC. The starting material, unfractionated whole blood, was used for total RNA extraction. With regard to this clonotype: Its antigen is still unknown.

Between the trimmed V and J ends, which lost 5 bases and 0 bases, there was a span of 25 bases. The CDR3 has 19 residues. From the RACE reads, TCRdb called clonotypes with MiXCR, one entry per CDR3 protein. The repertoire includes approximately 90,000 distinct CDR3 sequences, 11% of them detected once, and over 2% sits in the top ten. The sequence was obtained from a man aged 35 to 55 with alopecia areata. Some clones in this sample may be carry-over from other donors' samples. This chain links TRBV12-3 or TRBV12-4 with TRBJ1-1; D is perhaps TRBD1 (6 bases). Here the sequenced sample was whole blood, taken in connection with sensitization to the hapten diphenylcyclopropenone (DPC). Here the CDR3 reads CASSISGRGKALLNTEAFF. DNA of the CDR3: TGTGCCAGCAGTATATCGGGCAGGGGAAAGGCGCTGTTGAACACTGAAGCTTTCTTT.